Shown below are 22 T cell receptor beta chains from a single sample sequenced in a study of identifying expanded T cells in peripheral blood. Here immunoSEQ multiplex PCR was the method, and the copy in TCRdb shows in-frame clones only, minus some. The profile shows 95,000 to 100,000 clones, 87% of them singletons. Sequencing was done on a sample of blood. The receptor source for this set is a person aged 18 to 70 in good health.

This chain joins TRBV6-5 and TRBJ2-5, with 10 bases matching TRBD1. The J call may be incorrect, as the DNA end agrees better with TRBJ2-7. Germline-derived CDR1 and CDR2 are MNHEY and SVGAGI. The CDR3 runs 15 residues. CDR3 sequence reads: CASRTGTGALYEQYF. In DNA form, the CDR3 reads TGTGCCAGCAGGACCGGGACAGGGGCCCTCTACGAGCAGTACTTC.

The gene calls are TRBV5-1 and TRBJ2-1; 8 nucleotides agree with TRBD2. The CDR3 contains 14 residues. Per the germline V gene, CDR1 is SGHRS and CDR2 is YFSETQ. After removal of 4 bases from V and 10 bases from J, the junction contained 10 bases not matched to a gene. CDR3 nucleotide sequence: TGCGCCAGCAGCCTCGGGCGGGGGGCAGGGGAGCAGTTCTTC. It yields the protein CASSLGRGAGEQFF.

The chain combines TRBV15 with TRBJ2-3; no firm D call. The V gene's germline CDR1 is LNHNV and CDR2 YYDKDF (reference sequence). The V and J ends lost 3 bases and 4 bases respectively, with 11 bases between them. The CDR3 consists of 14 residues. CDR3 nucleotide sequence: TGTGCCACCAGCAGTTTCCAATCCGCAGATACGCAGTATTTT. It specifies CATSSFQSADTQYF.

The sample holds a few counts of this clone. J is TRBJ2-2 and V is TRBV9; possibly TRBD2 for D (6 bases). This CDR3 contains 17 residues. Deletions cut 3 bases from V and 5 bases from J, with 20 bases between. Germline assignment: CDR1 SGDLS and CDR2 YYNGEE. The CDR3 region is CASSGWPGGARTGELFF. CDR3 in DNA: TGTGCCAGCAGCGGGTGGCCTGGCGGGGCCAGAACCGGGGAGCTGTTTTTT.

Here the CDR3 reads CASSPRIHGEQYF. In nucleotides, the CDR3 is TGTGCCAGCAGCCCTCGGATTCACGGGGAGCAGTACTTC. The chain carries TRBV14 and TRBJ2-7; D remains ambiguous. The CDR3 extends over 13 amino acids. Trimming removed 4 bases from V and 7 bases from J, with 14 bases in between. Looked up from germline, CDR1 is SGHDN and CDR2 is FVKESK. The full variable domain, rest sourced from reference TRBV14 and TRBJ2-7, is EAGVTQFPSHSVIEKGQTVTLRCDPISGHDNLYWYRRVMGKEIKFLLHFVKESKQDESGMPNNRFLAERTGGTYSTLKVQPAELEDSGVYFCASSPRIHGEQYFGPGTRLTVT.

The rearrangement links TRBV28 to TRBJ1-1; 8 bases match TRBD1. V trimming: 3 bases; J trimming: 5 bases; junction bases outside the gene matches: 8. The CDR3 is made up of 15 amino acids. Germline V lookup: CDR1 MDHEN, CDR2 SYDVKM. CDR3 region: CASSFTTGGRTEAFF. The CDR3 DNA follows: TGTGCCAGCAGTTTTACCACAGGGGGAAGGACTGAAGCTTTCTTT.

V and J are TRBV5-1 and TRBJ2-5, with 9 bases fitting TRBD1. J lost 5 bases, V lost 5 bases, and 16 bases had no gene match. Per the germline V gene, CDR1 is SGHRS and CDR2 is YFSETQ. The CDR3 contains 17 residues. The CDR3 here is CASSLPVGQGYGETQYF. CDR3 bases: TGCGCCAGCAGTCTTCCGGTGGGACAGGGTTACGGCGAGACCCAGTACTTC.

The CDR3 is CASTSLRDRVIGEQYF. CDR3 DNA: TGTGCCAGCACCTCCCTCCGGGACAGGGTAATAGGCGAGCAGTACTTC. The V and J genes are TRBV5-6 and TRBJ2-7, with 9 bases lining up with TRBD1. The CDR3 covers 16 residues. V lost 6 bases and J lost 6; bases outside the gene matches: 16. CDR1 SGHDT and CDR2 YYEEEE come from the germline V gene.

Here the CDR3 reads CASSEGRGARTDTQYF. CDR3 DNA sequence: TGTGCCAGCAGTGAGGGGAGGGGGGCCCGCACAGATACGCAGTATTTT. The chain links TRBV6-1 to TRBJ2-3, with D possibly being TRBD2 (7 bases). The V end was cut by 3 bases, the J end by 1 base, with 14 bases between. Germline lookup yields CDR1 MNHNS and CDR2 SASEGT. The CDR3 sequence is 16 residues long.

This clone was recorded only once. This CDR3 is CASSFRGGHTDTQYF. The CDR3 bases are TGTGCCAGTAGCTTTAGGGGGGGGCACACAGATACGCAGTATTTT. The J gene is TRBJ2-3, the V gene TRBV19, with D maybe TRBD2 (7 bases). Trimming took 6 bases from V and 2 from J, leaving 15 bases between them. The CDR3 loop spans 15 amino acids. Germline V CDR1 and CDR2: LNHDA, SQIVND (reference sequence).

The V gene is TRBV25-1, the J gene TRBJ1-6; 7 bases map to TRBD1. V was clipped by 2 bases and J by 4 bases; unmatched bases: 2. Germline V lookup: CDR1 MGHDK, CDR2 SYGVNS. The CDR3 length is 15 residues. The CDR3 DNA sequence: TGTGCCAGCAGTGAAAGGGGGCCTTATAATTCACCCCTCCACTTT. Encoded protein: CASSERGPYNSPLHF.

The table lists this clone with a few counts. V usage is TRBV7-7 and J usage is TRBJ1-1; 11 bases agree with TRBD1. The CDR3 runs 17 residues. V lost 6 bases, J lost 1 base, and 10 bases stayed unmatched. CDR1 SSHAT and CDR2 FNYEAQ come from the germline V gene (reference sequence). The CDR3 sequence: CASSPGTGGPGNTEAFF. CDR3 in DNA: TGTGCCAGCAGTCCCGGGACAGGGGGACCAGGGAACACTGAAGCTTTCTTT.

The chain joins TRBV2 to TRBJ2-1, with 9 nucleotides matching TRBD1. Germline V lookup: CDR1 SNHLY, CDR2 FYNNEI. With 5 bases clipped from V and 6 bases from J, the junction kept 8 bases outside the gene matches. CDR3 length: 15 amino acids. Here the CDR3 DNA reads TGTGCCAGCAGTCCTGACAGGGGGGAGGTCAATGAGCAGTTCTTC. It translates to CASSPDRGEVNEQFF.

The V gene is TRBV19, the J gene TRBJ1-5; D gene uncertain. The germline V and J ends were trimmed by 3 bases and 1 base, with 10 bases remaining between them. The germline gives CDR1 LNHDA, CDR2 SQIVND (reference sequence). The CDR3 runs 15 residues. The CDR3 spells CASSMFGSSNQPQHF. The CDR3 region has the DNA TGTGCCAGTAGTATGTTCGGGTCGAGCAATCAGCCCCAGCATTTT.

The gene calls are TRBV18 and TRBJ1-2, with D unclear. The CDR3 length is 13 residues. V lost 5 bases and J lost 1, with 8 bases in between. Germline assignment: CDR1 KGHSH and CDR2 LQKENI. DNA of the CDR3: TGTGCCAGCTCAGAACAGAGTAACTATGGCTACACCTTC. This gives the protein CASSEQSNYGYTF.

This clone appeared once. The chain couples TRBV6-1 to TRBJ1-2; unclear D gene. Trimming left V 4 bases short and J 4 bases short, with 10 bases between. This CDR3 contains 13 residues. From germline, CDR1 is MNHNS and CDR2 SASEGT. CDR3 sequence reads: CASSVEILYGYTF. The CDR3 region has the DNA TGTGCCAGCAGTGTGGAGATCCTCTATGGCTACACCTTC.

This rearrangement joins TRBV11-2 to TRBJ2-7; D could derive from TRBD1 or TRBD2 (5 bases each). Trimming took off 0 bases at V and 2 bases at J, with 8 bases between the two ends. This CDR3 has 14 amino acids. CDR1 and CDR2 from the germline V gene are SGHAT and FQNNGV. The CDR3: CASSLELGPYEQYF. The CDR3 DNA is TGTGCCAGCAGCTTAGAACTGGGACCCTACGAGCAGTACTTC.

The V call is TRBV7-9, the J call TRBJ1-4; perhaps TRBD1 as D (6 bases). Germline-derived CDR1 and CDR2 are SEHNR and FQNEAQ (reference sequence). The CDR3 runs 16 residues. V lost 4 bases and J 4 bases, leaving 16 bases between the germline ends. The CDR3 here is CASSSPRGPVNEKLFF. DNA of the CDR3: TGTGCCAGCAGCTCCCCCCGGGGGCCGGTTAATGAAAAACTGTTTTTT.

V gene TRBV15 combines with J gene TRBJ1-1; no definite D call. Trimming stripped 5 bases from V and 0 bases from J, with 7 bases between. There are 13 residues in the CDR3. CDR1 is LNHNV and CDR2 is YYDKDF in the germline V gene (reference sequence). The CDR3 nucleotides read TGTGCCACCAGCGAGGATATGAACACTGAAGCTTTCTTT. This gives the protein CATSEDMNTEAFF.

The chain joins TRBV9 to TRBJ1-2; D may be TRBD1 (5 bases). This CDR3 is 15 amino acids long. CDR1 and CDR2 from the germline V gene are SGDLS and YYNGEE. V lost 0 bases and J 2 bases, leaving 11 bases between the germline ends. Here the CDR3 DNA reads TGTGCCAGCAGCGTAGCGGGCGGGGGGAACTATGGCTACACCTTC. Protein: CASSVAGGGNYGYTF.

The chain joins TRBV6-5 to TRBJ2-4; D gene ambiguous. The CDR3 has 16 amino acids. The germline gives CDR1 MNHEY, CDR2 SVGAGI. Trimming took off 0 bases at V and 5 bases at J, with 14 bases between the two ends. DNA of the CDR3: TGTGCCAGCAGTTACTCGTTCGGGTCTCCGGAAAACATTCAGTACTTC. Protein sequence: CASSYSFGSPENIQYF.

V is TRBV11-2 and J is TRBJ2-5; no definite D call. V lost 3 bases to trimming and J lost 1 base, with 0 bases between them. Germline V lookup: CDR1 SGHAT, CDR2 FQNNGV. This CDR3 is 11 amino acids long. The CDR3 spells CASSFQETQYF. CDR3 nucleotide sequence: TGTGCCAGCAGCTTCCAAGAGACCCAGTACTTC.